This TCR beta chain was identified during a study of CD8 T cells in ankylosing spondylitis. Whole-study results and caveats: Reports say disease-linked clones showed up significantly more in matched ankylosing spondylitis synovial fluid. Disease-associated clonotypes exhibited CD8+ identity and were relatively infrequent in peripheral blood. Some of these motif variants have turned up before, in reports on reactive arthritis synovial fluid and blood. A motif in TCR beta, a set of roughly eight highly homologous variants, appeared characteristic of ankylosing spondylitis blood.

The CDR3 sequence is 16 residues long. The V gene's germline CDR1 is SGHAT and CDR2 FQNNGV. V shed 3 bases, J shed 3 bases, and the junction held 5 bases outside the gene matches. This clonotype was seen ten or more times. Its cognate antigen is unknown. Making the TCR beta libraries involved quantitative 5'-RACE with molecular barcodes. TCRdb redid the calling of the 5' RACE reads with MiXCR, one entry per CDR3 protein. Found here are fewer than 500,000 distinct CDR3 sequences, approximately 26% of them singletons; the top ten hold approximately 1%. The genes are TRBV11-2 and TRBJ1-2; TRBD1 matches at 12 bases. What was sequenced was blood, either unsorted or a sorted T cell fraction (not recorded which). The clonotype comes from a male donor with ankylosing spondylitis. Here the CDR3 DNA reads TGTGCCAGCAGCTTGGGGACAGGGGGCTCTTACTATGGCTACACCTTC. This translates into CASSLGTGGSYYGYTF.